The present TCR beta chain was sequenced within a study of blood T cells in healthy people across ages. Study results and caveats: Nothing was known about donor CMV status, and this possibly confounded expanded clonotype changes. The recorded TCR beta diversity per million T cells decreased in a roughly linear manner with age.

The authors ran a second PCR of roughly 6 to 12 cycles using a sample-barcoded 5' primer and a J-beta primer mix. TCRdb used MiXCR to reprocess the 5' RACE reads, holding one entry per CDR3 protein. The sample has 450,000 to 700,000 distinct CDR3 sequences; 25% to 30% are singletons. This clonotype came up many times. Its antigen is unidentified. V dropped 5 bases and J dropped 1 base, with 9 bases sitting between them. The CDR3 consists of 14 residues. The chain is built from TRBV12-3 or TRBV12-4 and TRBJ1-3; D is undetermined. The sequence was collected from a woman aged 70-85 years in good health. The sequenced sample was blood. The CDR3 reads CASSMWGSGNTIYF. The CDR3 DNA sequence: TGTGCCAGCAGTATGTGGGGTTCTGGAAACACCATATATTTT.